A single sample gave rise to the 9 T cell receptor beta chains below, sequenced in a study of blood T cell repertoires in COVID-19. Measured with immunoSEQ multiplex PCR; TCRdb has only the in-frame clones, and not every one. The data hold over 350,000 clones, with around 87% observed a single time. The specimen sequenced was PBMCs or T cells enriched from blood (not recorded which). Every receptor here comes from a woman aged 45-65 years who had recovered from COVID-19.

Of note for this clone: Within the sample, other DNA sequences also encode this same CDR3. This rearrangement joins TRBV28 to TRBJ1-4, with a possible D match to TRBD1 (6 bases). V lost 2 bases, J lost 0 bases, and 10 bases lay in between. Germline values: CDR1 MDHEN, CDR2 SYDVKM. CDR3 length: 16 amino acids. CDR3 region: CASSLGGASTNEKLFF. CDR3 nucleotide sequence: TGTGCCAGCAGTTTAGGGGGCGCGTCAACTAATGAAAAACTGTTTTTT.

This clone was recorded once. The same CDR3 also results from other DNA sequences found in this sample. J is TRBJ1-5 and V is TRBV18; D possibly corresponds to TRBD1 (5 bases). The V and J ends lost 3 bases and 4 bases respectively, with 7 bases between them. CDR3 length equals 13 residues. Germline V gene data show CDR1 as KGHSH and CDR2 as LQKENI. The CDR3 region is CASSPAGNQPQHF. In DNA, the CDR3 is TGTGCCAGCTCACCCGCAGGGAATCAGCCCCAGCATTTT.

The rearrangement joins TRBV5-1 to TRBJ1-6, with D unclear. The CDR3 has 13 amino acids. Germline lookup yields CDR1 SGHRS and CDR2 YFSETQ. With 2 bases removed from V and 7 bases from J, the gap between germline ends came to 7 bases. For the CDR3, the DNA is TGCGCCAGCAGCTTCTCCCTCAATTCACCCCTCCACTTT. Protein: CASSFSLNSPLHF.

The genes are TRBV28 and TRBJ1-1; D ambiguous. V lost 7 bases to trimming and J lost 13 bases, with 16 bases between them. CDR1 is MDHEN, CDR2 SYDVKM, per germline. CDR3 length equals 11 residues. The CDR3 DNA follows: TGTGCCAGCACCGAGAGAGGGTTTGATTTCTTT. It yields the protein CASTERGFDFF.

The rearrangement joins TRBV12-3 or TRBV12-4 to TRBJ1-2; D call uncertain. The CDR3 totals 12 residues. Trimming left V 6 bases short and J 5 bases short, with 10 bases between. CDR3 residues: CASSYLPYGYTF. The CDR3 nucleotides are TGTGCCAGCAGCTACCTACCTTATGGCTACACCTTC.

CDR3 region: CASSPTGDTEAFF. The CDR3 bases are TGTGCCAGCAGCCCCACAGGGGACACTGAAGCTTTCTTT. The rearrangement joins TRBV5-5 to TRBJ1-1; 7 bases map to TRBD1. V lost 4 bases, J lost 3 bases, and 3 bases stayed unmatched. The CDR3 length is 13 residues. Germline V gene lookup returns CDR1 SGHKS and CDR2 YYEKEE (reference sequence).

The V call is TRBV30, the J call TRBJ1-1; no definite D call. Germline assignment: CDR1 GTSNPN and CDR2 SVGIG (reference sequence). The CDR3 is 13 residues long. The CDR3 nucleotides are TGTGCTCGGTCGACATGGCGAGACACTGAAGCTTTCTTT. Translation: CARSTWRDTEAFF.

The chain has TRBV5-4 and TRBJ1-2, with 7 bases identical to TRBD1. After removal of 4 bases from V and 4 bases from J, the junction contained 13 bases not matched to a gene. The CDR3 runs 16 residues. CDR1 is SGHNT and CDR2 is YYREEE in the germline V gene (reference sequence). The CDR3 DNA reads as TGTGCCAGCAGCCCCCCGGGACAGTTGATTACCTATGGCTACACCTTC. It yields the protein CASSPPGQLITYGYTF. The full variable domain, completed using reference TRBV5-4 and TRBJ1-2, is ETGVTQSPTHLIKTRGQQVTLRCSSQSGHNTVSWYQQALGQGPQFIFQYYREEENGRGNFPPRFSGLQFPNYSSELNVNALELDDSALYLCASSPPGQLITYGYTFGSGTRLTVV.

This clone was counted a few times. The chain links TRBV5-4 to TRBJ2-5, with 10 bases that match TRBD1. The germline gives CDR1 SGHNT, CDR2 YYREEE (reference sequence). The ends lost 4 bases at V and 5 bases at J; junction bases unmatched: 8. CDR3 length equals 15 residues. CDR3 DNA: TGTGCCAGCAGCCCGGGACAGGGGATGAGGGAGACCCAGTACTTC. Encoded protein: CASSPGQGMRETQYF.